This TCR beta chain was profiled in a study of Tregs in tolerant kidney transplant recipients. Study results and caveats: Tregs expanded with activated donor B cells seemed most donor-specific. Biological reproducibility was not directly addressed in this study.

As concerns this clone: Its matching antigen is unknown.

Thawed PBMCs were FACS-sorted into unstimulated CD4+CD25+CD127- regulatory T cells, CD4+CD25- non-regulatory cells, CD4 and CD8 cells. Profiled with immunoSEQ multiplex PCR; TCRdb holds only in-frame clones, not every one. The data show approximately 260,000 clones, roughly four fifths seen once. Germline lookup yields CDR1 SGHNT and CDR2 YYREEE (reference sequence). The CDR3 is 15 amino acids. The V end was cut by 1 base, the J end by 5 bases, with 13 bases between. The specimen sequenced was CD4+ T cells from blood. The chain is built from TRBV5-4 and TRBJ1-5, with D maybe TRBD1 (6 bases). The TCR comes from a human donor in good health. The CDR3 coding sequence is TGTGCCAGCAGCTTGATGCAGGGGATGTATCAGCCCCAGCATTTT. Translated: CASSLMQGMYQPQHF.